This entry lists 18 T cell receptor beta chains sequenced from one sample in a study of T cells in localized non-small cell lung cancer. Assay used: immunoSEQ multiplex PCR; TCRdb lists only in-frame clones, some missing. The table includes around 9,600 clones, just under 90% detected once. This specimen consisted of peripheral blood, obtained before any cancer treatment. All receptors derive from a female donor over 55 with stage II squamous cell lung carcinoma.

V is TRBV2 and J is TRBJ1-2; no clear D gene. CDR1 and CDR2 from the germline V gene are SNHLY and FYNNEI. Trimming removed 2 bases at V and 6 bases at J, with 13 bases between. This CDR3 is 14 amino acids long. The CDR3 is CASSEYPQENGYTF. As DNA, the CDR3 is TGTGCCAGCAGTGAATACCCCCAGGAGAATGGCTACACCTTC.

V is TRBV10-3 and J is TRBJ1-1; tentatively, D is TRBD1 (5 bases). The CDR3 is made up of 13 amino acids. The germline gives CDR1 ENHRY, CDR2 SYGVKD. V was clipped by 3 bases and J by 11 bases, with 16 bases between them. The CDR3 region has the DNA TGTGCCATCAGTGAATGGGGGAAAAGATGGGCTTTCTTT. Protein sequence: CAISEWGKRWAFF.

This chain uses TRBV18 with TRBJ1-1; D unresolved. CDR1 KGHSH and CDR2 LQKENI come from the germline V gene. This CDR3 has 15 residues. With 8 bases removed from V and 0 bases from J, the gap between germline ends came to 16 bases. This CDR3 is CASPIGQQMNTEAFF. CDR3 DNA sequence: TGTGCCAGCCCCATCGGGCAACAGATGAACACTGAAGCTTTCTTT. The whole variable domain, remainder taken from reference TRBV18 and TRBJ1-1, is NAGVMQNPRHLVRRRGQEARLRCSPMKGHSHVYWYRQLPEEGLKFMVYLQKENIIDESGMPKERFSAEFPKEGPSILRIQQVVRGDSAAYFCASPIGQQMNTEAFFGQGTRLTVV.

This chain connects TRBV9 to TRBJ2-1, with a weak D call TRBD2 (6 bases). Per the germline V gene, CDR1 is SGDLS and CDR2 is YYNGEE. The CDR3 extends over 15 amino acids. Trimming pared 2 bases from V and 1 base from J, leaving 10 bases between. CDR3 nucleotides: TGTGCCAGCAGCGTTTTCGGGGGTTCCTACAATGAGCAGTTCTTC. It yields the protein CASSVFGGSYNEQFF.

The V and J genes are TRBV14 and TRBJ2-1; 8 bases are shared with TRBD2. Germline V lookup: CDR1 SGHDN, CDR2 FVKESK. The V segment lost 0 bases and the J segment 6 bases; nucleotides outside the gene matches: 16. The CDR3 spans 19 residues. The CDR3 here is CASSQEPGGPPWAFNEQFF. The CDR3 nucleotides read TGTGCCAGCAGCCAAGAACCGGGAGGGCCCCCCTGGGCCTTCAATGAGCAGTTCTTC. Together with reference TRBV14 and TRBJ2-1, the CDR3 gives the full variable domain: EAGVTQFPSHSVIEKGQTVTLRCDPISGHDNLYWYRRVMGKEIKFLLHFVKESKQDESGMPNNRFLAERTGGTYSTLKVQPAELEDSGVYFCASSQEPGGPPWAFNEQFFGPGTRLTVL.

The chain carries TRBV6-1 and TRBJ1-1; D unresolved. In germline, CDR1 is MNHNS, CDR2 SASEGT. The CDR3 is 11 amino acids. With 5 bases removed from V and 9 bases from J, the gap between germline ends came to 10 bases. The CDR3 spells CASSTRVKAFF. CDR3 sequence (DNA): TGTGCCAGCAGTACTCGGGTCAAAGCTTTCTTT.

The chain recombines TRBV7-2 with TRBJ2-7; no clear D gene. The V and J ends lost 5 bases and 0 bases respectively, with 11 bases between them. The CDR3 loop spans 14 amino acids. Germline assignment: CDR1 SGHTA and CDR2 FQGNSA. This chain's CDR3 is CASSPVRRSYEQYF. Written as DNA, the CDR3 is TGTGCCAGCAGCCCAGTGAGACGCTCCTACGAGCAGTACTTC.

The J gene is TRBJ2-2, the V gene TRBV6-5; D is uncertain. The CDR3 has 14 residues. V was shortened by 0 bases and J by 9 bases, with 11 bases between the two germline ends. Germline CDR1 MNHEY, CDR2 SVGAGI. As DNA, the CDR3 is TGTGCCAGCAGTTACTCGCCCGCCGAGAGGGAGCTGTTTTTT. Its protein is CASSYSPAERELFF.

The chain recombines TRBV12-5 with TRBJ1-2; 10 bases map to TRBD1. The CDR3 is 16 residues long. After removal of 3 bases from V and 5 bases from J, the junction contained 9 bases not matched to a gene. Germline V gene data show CDR1 as LGHNT and CDR2 as FRNRAP. CDR3 DNA: TGTGCTAGTGGTTTCCGACAGGGGGCATCCTATTATGGCTACACCTTC. Protein: CASGFRQGASYYGYTF.

The V and J genes are TRBV5-5 and TRBJ1-4, with TRBD1 as a possible D gene (5 bases). This CDR3 spans 14 amino acids. Trimming took off 0 bases at V and 7 bases at J, with 10 bases between the two ends. CDR1 and CDR2 (germline): SGHKS, YYEKEE (reference sequence). The CDR3 bases are TGTGCCAGCAGCTTGGGAGGGGTCGGTGAAAAACTGTTTTTT. This translates into CASSLGGVGEKLFF.

The rearrangement uses TRBV5-1 and TRBJ1-1; D not resolved. The V and J ends lost 4 bases and 2 bases respectively, with 9 bases between them. This CDR3 has 13 residues. CDR1 is SGHRS, CDR2 YFSETQ, per germline. CDR3 region: CASSPDGNTEAFF. CDR3 coding DNA: TGCGCCAGCAGCCCGGACGGTAACACTGAAGCTTTCTTT.

The chain couples TRBV27 to TRBJ1-2; D remains unclear. This CDR3 contains 15 residues. CDR1 is MNHEY and CDR2 is SMNVEV in the germline V gene (reference sequence). V gave up 4 bases and J gave up 6 bases, with 18 bases separating them. Here the CDR3 DNA reads TGTGCCAGCAGTTCCACGGGCTCGGTAGGTCATGGCTACACCTTC. Residues: CASSSTGSVGHGYTF.

V gene TRBV19 combines with J gene TRBJ1-6, with TRBD1 identical over 7 bases. This CDR3 has 14 amino acids. After removal of 6 bases from V and 10 bases from J, the junction contained 9 bases not matched to a gene. From germline, CDR1 is LNHDA and CDR2 SQIVND (reference sequence). The CDR3 spells CASSTTGVGSPLHF. The CDR3 coding sequence is TGTGCCAGTAGCACTACAGGGGTGGGGTCACCCCTCCACTTT.

This clone was seen once. The chain links TRBV6-1 to TRBJ2-7, with TRBD1 as a possible D gene (6 bases). The CDR3 consists of 14 residues. Looked up from germline, CDR1 is MNHNS and CDR2 is SASEGT. V lost 5 bases and J lost 2, with 13 bases in between. The CDR3 is CASSPRTVTYEQYV. In DNA, the CDR3 is TGTGCCAGCAGTCCCCGGACAGTGACCTACGAGCAGTACGTC.

The chain has TRBV5-4 and TRBJ2-3, with D perhaps matching TRBD1 (5 bases). The V end was cut by 6 bases, the J end by 0 bases, with 14 bases between. The CDR3 runs 15 residues. Germline V gene lookup returns CDR1 SGHNT and CDR2 YYREEE (reference sequence). The CDR3 reads CASTLGQVSTDTQYF. The CDR3 DNA is TGTGCCAGCACCCTGGGGCAGGTTAGCACAGATACGCAGTATTTT.

The V and J genes are TRBV10-2 and TRBJ2-7, with D hard to call. This CDR3 spans 13 amino acids. The germline CDR1 and CDR2 sequences are WSHSY and SAAADI. The V end lost 4 bases, the J end lost 7 bases, and 14 bases lay between the germline ends. The chain's CDR3 is CASSVRAPQEQYV. DNA for the CDR3: TGCGCCAGCAGTGTTAGGGCCCCCCAAGAGCAGTACGTC.

The gene calls are TRBV5-1 and TRBJ2-3; weak D call: TRBD2 (5 bases). This CDR3 has 16 residues. Per the germline V gene, CDR1 is SGHRS and CDR2 is YFSETQ. Trimming pared 0 bases from V and 2 bases from J, leaving 13 bases between. The CDR3 loop is CASSLVLAGPTDTQYF. As DNA, the CDR3 is TGCGCCAGCAGCTTGGTGCTCGCGGGCCCCACAGATACGCAGTATTTT.

The V call is TRBV19, the J call TRBJ2-1; 11 positions match TRBD1. CDR3 length: 16 amino acids. The germline V gene has CDR1 LNHDA and CDR2 SQIVND (reference sequence). V trimming: 0 bases; J trimming: 8 bases; junction bases outside the gene matches: 6. CDR3 amino acids: CASSIDRTGGRDEQFF. CDR3 nucleotides: TGTGCCAGTAGTATAGATCGGACAGGGGGCCGAGATGAGCAGTTCTTC.